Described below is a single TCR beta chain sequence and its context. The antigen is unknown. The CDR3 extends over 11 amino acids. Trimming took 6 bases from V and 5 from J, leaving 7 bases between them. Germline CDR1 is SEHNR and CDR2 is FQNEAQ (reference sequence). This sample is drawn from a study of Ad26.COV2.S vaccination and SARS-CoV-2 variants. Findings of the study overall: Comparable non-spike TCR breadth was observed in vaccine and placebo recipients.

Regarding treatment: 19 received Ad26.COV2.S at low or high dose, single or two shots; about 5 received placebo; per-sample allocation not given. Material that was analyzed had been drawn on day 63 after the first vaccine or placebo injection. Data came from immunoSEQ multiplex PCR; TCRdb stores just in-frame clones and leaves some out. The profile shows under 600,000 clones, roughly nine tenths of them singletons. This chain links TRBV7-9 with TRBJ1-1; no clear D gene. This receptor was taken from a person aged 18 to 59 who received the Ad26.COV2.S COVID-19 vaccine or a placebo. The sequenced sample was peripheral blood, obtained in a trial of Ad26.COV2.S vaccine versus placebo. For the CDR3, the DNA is TGTGCCAGCAGGGATGGAACTGAAGCTTTCTTT. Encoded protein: CASRDGTEAFF.